Described below is a single T cell receptor (beta chain) sequence and its context. This sample was included in a study of blood T cell repertoires in COVID-19. Study background: Both acute and convalescent COVID-19 samples were obtained from the United States, Italy and Spain. PBMCs, B-cell-depleted T cells, or T cells were the source of the cDNA or gDNA that made up the material.

How the authors handled the data: Estimates of nucleated cell counts were drawn from the amplification of reference gene primers. Only in-frame clones appear in the TCRdb table, and some are missing; sequencing was by immunoSEQ multiplex PCR. That table is the source of V, J and clone size, and D and trimming were worked out from the DNA. This sample yields 100,000 to 150,000 clones, of which about 90% are seen a single time; over 3.5% belongs to the top ten. The ends lost 3 bases at V and 11 bases at J; junction bases unmatched: 12. The CDR3 sequence is 15 residues long. Germline CDR1 reads SEHNR; CDR2 reads FQNEAQ (reference sequence).

Sequenced sample: peripheral blood. J is TRBJ1-4 and V is TRBV7-9; 7 positions agree with TRBD1. This TCR came from a woman aged 60 to 75 with acute or convalescent COVID-19. The DNA for the CDR3 is TGTGCCAGCAGCTTCTTCAGGGGGTTAGAAGGGAAACTGTTTTTT. It translates to CASSFFRGLEGKLFF.